Listed below are T cell receptor beta chains from one sample, sequenced in a study of cytomegalovirus exposure and HLA in healthy donors. TCRdb keeps only in-frame clones here, not all; method: immunoSEQ multiplex PCR. Altogether about 120,000 clones are present, more than 70% being singletons, with the ten largest covering 9% to 9.5%. Sequencing was performed on PBMCs. The receptors stem from a woman aged 50 to 65 in good health and CMV-seropositive. CDR3s include the opening cysteine and the closing phenylalanine or tryptophan. A D gene is named only where the DNA matches it firmly. Where a row states a size, it is once, few, many or the class of an expanded clone; other rows omit it.

cdr3_nt cdr3_aa j_call clone_size d_call v_call
TGTGCCAGCAGCTTAGGTGCGGGGGGGACGTCGGACGAGCAGTACTTC CASSLGAGGTSDEQYF TRBJ2-7 NA TRBD2 TRBV11-2
TGTGCCGCGGGCAAGGAGGTCTCCTACGAGCAGTACTTC CAAGKEVSYEQYF TRBJ2-7 NA NA TRBV6-6
TGTGCCAGTAGCAAAGTCGGGGGACCCCTTAACTATGGCTACACCTTC CASSKVGGPLNYGYTF TRBJ1-2 NA NA TRBV19
TGTGCTAGCAGCCGGGGCGGGGGGCCTGGAAACACCATATATTTT CASSRGGGPGNTIYF TRBJ1-3 NA NA TRBV7-7
TGTGCCAGCAGCCCAGGGAGGGGAAGCTTGACAGATACGCAGTATTTT CASSPGRGSLTDTQYF TRBJ2-3 NA TRBD2 TRBV14
TGTGCCAGCAGTCTTCGACAGGGGGCGCTTCCGGCTTTCTTT CASSLRQGALPAFF TRBJ1-1 NA TRBD1 TRBV6-6
TGTGCCAGCAGCTTACAGGCGCTCATGAACACTGAAGCTTTCTTT CASSLQALMNTEAFF TRBJ1-1 few NA TRBV7-2
TGTGCCAGCAGGACTAGTTCCTACGAGCAGTACTTC CASRTSSYEQYF TRBJ2-7 once NA TRBV2
TGTGCCAGCAGCTTAAACAGGTTCGATCAGCCCCAGCATTTT CASSLNRFDQPQHF TRBJ1-5 NA NA TRBV7-2
TGTGCTAGTGGTTTGGGACAGGGCCTCACAGATACGCAGTATTTT CASGLGQGLTDTQYF TRBJ2-3 NA TRBD1 TRBV12-5
TGCGCCAGCAGCCAGGGCGGACAGGGTGTCTACAATGAGCAGTTCTTC CASSQGGQGVYNEQFF TRBJ2-1 NA TRBD1 TRBV4-3
TGTGCCAGCAGCTCGGGAGGAAACTATGGCTACACCTTC CASSSGGNYGYTF TRBJ1-2 NA NA TRBV9
TGTGCCAGCAGCTTGGTTAGCGGGGTAGATACGCAGTATTTT CASSLVSGVDTQYF TRBJ2-3 NA TRBD2 TRBV5-6
TGTGCCAGCTCACCATGGGAGCAGGGGGACTCACCCCTCCACTTT CASSPWEQGDSPLHF TRBJ1-6 NA TRBD1 TRBV18